The 12 T cell receptor beta chains reported below all come from one sample, sequenced in a study of CD8 T cells in Susac syndrome. Reverse transcription of about 0.45 to 1 ug RNA used random hexamers. TCRdb processed the immunoSEQ multiplex PCR reads anew with MiXCR; each CDR3 protein has one entry. The data hold 150,000 to 200,000 distinct CDR3 sequences, with less than 95% observed a single time. The sample taken for sequencing was CD4+ T cells from PBMCs. The origin of the receptors is a human donor with multiple sclerosis.

The CDR3 DNA reads as TGCGCCAGCAGCCAACCGGACGGAGCGAACACTGAAGCTTTCTTT. It yields the protein CASSQPDGANTEAFF. The chain joins TRBV5-1 to TRBJ1-1, with D uncertain. Trimming took off 4 bases at V and 1 base at J, with 14 bases between the two ends. CDR3 size: 15 residues. Germline lookup yields CDR1 SGHRS and CDR2 YFSETQ.

This rearrangement joins TRBV7-6 to TRBJ1-4; D is unresolved. The CDR3 sequence is 13 residues long. V lost 3 bases to trimming and J lost 2 bases, with 4 bases between them. Germline lookup yields CDR1 SGHVS and CDR2 FNYEAQ. In DNA form, the CDR3 reads TGTGCCAGCAGCTTTAGGACTAATGAAAAACTGTTTTTT. Translation gives CASSFRTNEKLFF.

CDR3 in DNA: TGTGCCAGCAGAACCGGGACAGCAGCGGGGGGCTACACCTTC. Amino acids: CASRTGTAAGGYTF. V and J are TRBV28 and TRBJ1-2; 7 bases align to TRBD1. This CDR3 is built from 14 residues. Trimming took 6 bases from V and 8 from J; bases not matched to a gene: 12. Germline V lookup: CDR1 MDHEN, CDR2 SYDVKM.

The chain employs TRBV5-6 and TRBJ2-5; no clear D. Trimming left V 4 bases short and J 8 bases short, with 12 bases between. This CDR3 region has 12 residues. Per the germline V gene, CDR1 is SGHDT and CDR2 is YYEEEE. This CDR3 reads CASSTTLLTQYF. In DNA, the CDR3 is TGTGCCAGCAGCACGACCCTTTTAACCCAGTACTTC.

The chain is built from TRBV5-1 and TRBJ2-1, with D perhaps TRBD2 (5 bases). The end of the DNA fits TRBJ2-7 better, so the J call may be wrong. Germline CDR1 SGHRS, CDR2 YFSETQ. The CDR3 has 15 amino acids. CDR3: CASSPMAGLLNEQYF. The CDR3, as DNA: TGCGCCAGCAGCCCGATGGCCGGACTCCTAAACGAGCAGTACTTC.

The CDR3 DNA follows: TGCAGTGCTGGATTGGGGACAGGGGGTTTTAATGAAAAACTGTTTTTT. This translates into CSAGLGTGGFNEKLFF. The gene calls are TRBV20-1 and TRBJ1-4; 11 bases align to TRBD1. Germline lookup yields CDR1 DFQATT and CDR2 SNEGSKA (reference sequence). The junction had 9 bases not matched to a gene; V was cut back by 5 bases and J by 4 bases. The CDR3 sequence is 16 residues long.

This clonotype was counted a single time. This rearrangement joins TRBV30 to TRBJ2-2; tentatively, D is TRBD1 or TRBD2 (5 bases each). Trimming left V 5 bases short and J 7 bases short, with 17 bases between. The CDR3 is made up of 14 amino acids. Germline V gene lookup returns CDR1 GTSNPN and CDR2 SVGIG (reference sequence). CDR3 bases: TGTGCCTGGTCGGCCGGGACGCCAGGCGGGGAGCTGTTTTTT. Its protein is CAWSAGTPGGELFF. Using reference TRBV30 and TRBJ2-2 for the parts outside the CDR3, the full variable domain is SQTIHQWPATLVQPVGSPLSLECTVEGTSNPNLYWYRQAAGRGLQLLFYSVGIGQISSEVPQNLSASRPQDRQFILSSKKLLLSDSGFYLCAWSAGTPGGELFFGEGSRLTVL.

The chain links TRBV5-1 to TRBJ2-5; possible D gene TRBD1, 5 bases. Germline V gene lookup returns CDR1 SGHRS and CDR2 YFSETQ. Trimming stripped 4 bases from V and 5 bases from J, with 9 bases between. The CDR3 contains 12 residues. The CDR3 bases are TGCGCCAGCAGCGTGGCAGGGGAGACCCAGTACTTC. It is translated as CASSVAGETQYF.

This chain links TRBV6-1 with TRBJ2-3; 11 bases are shared with TRBD2. The V gene end was trimmed by 9 bases and the J gene end by 3 bases; junction bases not matched to a gene: 11. This CDR3 contains 16 residues. In germline, CDR1 is MNHNS, CDR2 SASEGT. The CDR3 DNA sequence: TGTGCCAGTAAGGAGGGGCTAGCGGGAGGAACAGATACGCAGTATTTT. Encoded protein: CASKEGLAGGTDTQYF.

This clonotype was recorded once. The rearrangement joins TRBV27 to TRBJ2-7, with a weak D call TRBD1 (6 bases). Germline CDR1 reads MNHEY; CDR2 reads SMNVEV (reference sequence). Trimming removed 3 bases at V and 2 bases at J, with 14 bases between. This CDR3 has 15 amino acids. This CDR3 reads CASSFGQGWTYEQYF. CDR3 DNA: TGTGCCAGCAGTTTTGGGCAGGGGTGGACCTACGAGCAGTACTTC.

This clonotype has only one observation. The genes are TRBV20-1 and TRBJ2-6; perhaps TRBD2 as D (6 bases). The CDR3 totals 15 residues. From germline, CDR1 is DFQATT and CDR2 SNEGSKA (reference sequence). V lost 5 bases and J lost 0, with 11 bases in between. The CDR3 protein is CSAVGGYSGANVLTF. In DNA form, the CDR3 reads TGCAGTGCTGTTGGGGGGTACTCTGGGGCCAACGTCCTGACTTTC.

The rearrangement joins TRBV29-1 to TRBJ2-1, with TRBD1 identical over 7 bases. The CDR3 covers 12 residues. V was pared by 7 bases and J by 8 bases, with 8 bases of the junction left unmatched. Germline V gene sequence: CDR1 SQVTM, CDR2 ANQGSEA. CDR3 sequence: CSAANRGDEQFF. The CDR3 DNA follows: TGCAGCGCTGCGAACAGGGGAGATGAGCAGTTCTTC.